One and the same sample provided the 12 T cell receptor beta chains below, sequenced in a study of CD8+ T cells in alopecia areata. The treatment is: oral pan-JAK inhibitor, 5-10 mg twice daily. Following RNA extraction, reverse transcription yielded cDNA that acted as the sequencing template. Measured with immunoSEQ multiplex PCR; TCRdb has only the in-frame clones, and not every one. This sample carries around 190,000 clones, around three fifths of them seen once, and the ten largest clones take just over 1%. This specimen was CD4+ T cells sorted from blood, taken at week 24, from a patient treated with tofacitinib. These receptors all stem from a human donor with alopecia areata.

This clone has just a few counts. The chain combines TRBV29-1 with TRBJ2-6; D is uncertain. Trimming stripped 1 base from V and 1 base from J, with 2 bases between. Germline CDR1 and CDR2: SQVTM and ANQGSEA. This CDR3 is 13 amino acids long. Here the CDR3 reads CSVEGSGANVLTF. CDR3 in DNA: TGCAGCGTTGAAGGATCTGGGGCCAACGTCCTGACTTTC.

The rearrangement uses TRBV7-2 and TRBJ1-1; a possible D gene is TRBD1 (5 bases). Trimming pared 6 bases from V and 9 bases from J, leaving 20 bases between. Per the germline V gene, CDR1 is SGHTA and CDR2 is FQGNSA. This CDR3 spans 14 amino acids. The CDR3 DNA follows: TGTGCCAGCAGAATTACGGGGACTGGGAACAAAGCTTTCTTT. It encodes CASRITGTGNKAFF. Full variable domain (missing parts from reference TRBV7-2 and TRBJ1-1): GAGVSQSPSNKVTEKGKDVELRCDPISGHTALYWYRQSLGQGLEFLIYFQGNSAPDKSGLPSDRFSAERTGGSVSTLTIQRTQQEDSAVYLCASRITGTGNKAFFGQGTRLTVV.

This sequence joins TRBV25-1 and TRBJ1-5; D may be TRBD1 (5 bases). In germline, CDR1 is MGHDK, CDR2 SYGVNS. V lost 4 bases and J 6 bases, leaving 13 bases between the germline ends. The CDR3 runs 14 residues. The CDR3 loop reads CASSAVDIGQPQHF. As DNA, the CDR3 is TGTGCCAGCAGTGCGGTGGACATCGGTCAGCCCCAGCATTTT.

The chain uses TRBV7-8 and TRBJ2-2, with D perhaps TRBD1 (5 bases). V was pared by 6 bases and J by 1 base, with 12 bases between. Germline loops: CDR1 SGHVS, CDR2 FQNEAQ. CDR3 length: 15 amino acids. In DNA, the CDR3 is TGTGCCAGCAGTAGAGATCAGGGGAACACCGGGGAGCTGTTTTTT. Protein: CASSRDQGNTGELFF.

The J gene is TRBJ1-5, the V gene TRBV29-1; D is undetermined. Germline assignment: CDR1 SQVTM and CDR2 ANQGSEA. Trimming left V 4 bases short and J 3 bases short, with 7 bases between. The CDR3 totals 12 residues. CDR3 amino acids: CSVGGNNQPQHF. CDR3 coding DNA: TGCAGCGTTGGTGGGAACAATCAGCCCCAGCATTTT.

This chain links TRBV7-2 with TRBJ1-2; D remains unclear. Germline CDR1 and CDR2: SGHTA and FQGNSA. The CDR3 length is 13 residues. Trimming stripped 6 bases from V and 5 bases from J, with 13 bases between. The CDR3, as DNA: TGTGCCAGCAGTCTTCAGGACGGGTATGGCTACACCTTC. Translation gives CASSLQDGYGYTF.

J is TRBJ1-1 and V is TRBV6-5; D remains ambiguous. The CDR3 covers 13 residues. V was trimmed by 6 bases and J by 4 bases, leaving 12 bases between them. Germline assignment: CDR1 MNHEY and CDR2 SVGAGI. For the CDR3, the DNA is TGTGCCAGCAGGTCCGTCGGCGGCACTGAAGCTTTCTTT. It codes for CASRSVGGTEAFF.

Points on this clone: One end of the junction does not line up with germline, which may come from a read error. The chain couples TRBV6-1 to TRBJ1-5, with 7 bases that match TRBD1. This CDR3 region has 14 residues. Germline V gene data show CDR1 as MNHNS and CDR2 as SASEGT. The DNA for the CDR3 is TGTGCCATCAGTGAGGCAGGGGGGAATCAGCCCCAGCATTTT. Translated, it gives CAISEAGGNQPQHF.

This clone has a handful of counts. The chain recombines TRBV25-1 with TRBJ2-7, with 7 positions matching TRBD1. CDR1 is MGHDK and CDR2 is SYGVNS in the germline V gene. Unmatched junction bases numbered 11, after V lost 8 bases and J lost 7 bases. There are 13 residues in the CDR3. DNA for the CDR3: TGTGCCAGCCCGTGTGAGGGGGCGCAAGAGCAGTACTTC. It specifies CASPCEGAQEQYF.

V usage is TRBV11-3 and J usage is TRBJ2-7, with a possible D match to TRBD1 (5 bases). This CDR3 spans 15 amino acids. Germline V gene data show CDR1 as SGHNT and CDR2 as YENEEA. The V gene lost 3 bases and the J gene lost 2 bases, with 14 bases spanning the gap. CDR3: CASSFDSATTYEQYF. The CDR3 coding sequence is TGTGCCAGCAGCTTCGACAGTGCAACGACCTACGAGCAGTACTTC.

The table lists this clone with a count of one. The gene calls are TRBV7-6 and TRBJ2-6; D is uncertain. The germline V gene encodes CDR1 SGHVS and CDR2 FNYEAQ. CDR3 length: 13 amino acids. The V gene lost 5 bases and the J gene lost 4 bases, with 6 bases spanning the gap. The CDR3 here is CASSQSGANVLTF. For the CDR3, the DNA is TGTGCCAGCAGCCAGTCAGGGGCCAACGTCCTGACTTTC.

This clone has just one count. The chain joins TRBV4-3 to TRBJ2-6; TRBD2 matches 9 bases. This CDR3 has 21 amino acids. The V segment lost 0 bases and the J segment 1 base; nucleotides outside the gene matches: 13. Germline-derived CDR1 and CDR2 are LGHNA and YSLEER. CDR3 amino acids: CASSQDWSGGSPGSGANVLTF. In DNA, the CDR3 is TGCGCCAGCAGCCAAGATTGGAGCGGGGGGTCCCCGGGATCTGGGGCCAACGTCCTGACTTTC.